This TCR beta chain was retrieved from a study of shared clonotypes between healthy human individuals. Study-level background: Sampling drew on donors who were a couple of women and a few men aged 18 to 49. The study, taken as a whole, reports: The sharing of approximately 4.6% of naive CD4 clonotypes was seen across a few donors.

Naive CD8 cells lacked CD45RO, underwent positive selection for CCR7 and left out terminally differentiated effector memory CD45RA+ cells. This clone was counted between two and nine times. Its antigen is as yet unknown. Assay used: immunoSEQ multiplex PCR; TCRdb lists only in-frame clones, some missing. The sample lists roughly 850,000 clones, around 96% occurring once. This TCR was sampled from a man aged 25-40 years in good health. The sequencing sample was made of naive CD8+ T cells sorted from blood.

CDR3 DNA: TGCGCCAGCAGCGGGCACAGCGGCAGCTACAATGAGCAGTTCTTC. Amino acids: CASSGHSGSYNEQFF. The chain links TRBV5-1 to TRBJ2-1, with a possible D match to TRBD2 (5 bases). This CDR3 has 15 amino acids. CDR1 is SGHRS, CDR2 YFSETQ, per germline. V lost 4 bases to trimming and J lost 3 bases, with 14 bases between them.